These 15 T cell receptor beta chains were all obtained from the same sample, sequenced in a study of regulatory T cells in long-lasting Graves disease. Regarding time point: persistent/refractory GD, antithyroid drugs over 5 years with positive TRAb. The TCR library was prepared using RNA isolated from PBMCs. The TCR beta library used iRepertoire HTBI primers with Arm-PCR amplification of CDR3. TCRdb independently ran MiXCR on the multiplex PCR reads; one entry per CDR3 protein. Of approximately 500,000 distinct CDR3 sequences in the sample, 20% to 25% were seen once. This specimen consisted of peripheral blood mononuclear cells (PBMCs), obtained when the disease was refractory, from a patient treated with antithyroid drugs. The receptors derive from a female donor with Graves disease.

This clonotype was seen a handful of times. This chain joins TRBV5-1 and TRBJ2-5; D is uncertain. Trimming removed 3 bases from V and 2 bases from J, with 14 bases in between. Looked up from germline, CDR1 is SGHRS and CDR2 is YFSETQ. CDR3 length equals 15 residues. The CDR3 DNA reads TGCGCCAGCAGCTCCTCGGACCCAGTACAAGAGACCCAGTACTTC. It codes for CASSSSDPVQETQYF.

In this sample, this clonotype turned up many times. The J gene is TRBJ2-7, the V gene TRBV28, with D perhaps assigned TRBD1 or TRBD2 (5 bases each). The CDR3 runs 16 residues. Germline V gene data show CDR1 as MDHEN and CDR2 as SYDVKM. The V and J ends lost 3 bases and 4 bases respectively, with 19 bases between them. Written as DNA, the CDR3 is TGTGCCAGCAGTTTCACCGGGGCGGCAGCGATTTACGAGCAGTACTTC. Translation: CASSFTGAAAIYEQYF. The whole variable domain, remainder taken from reference TRBV28 and TRBJ2-7, is DVKVTQSSRYLVKRTGEKVFLECVQDMDHENMFWYRQDPGLGLRLIYFSYDVKMKEKGDIPEGYSVSREKKERFSLILESASTNQTSMYLCASSFTGAAAIYEQYFGPGTRLTVT.

This clonotype was detected only a few times. The chain links TRBV27 to TRBJ2-2; D is perhaps TRBD1 (5 bases). V lost 2 bases, J lost 7 bases, and 14 bases lay in between. The germline CDR1 and CDR2 sequences are MNHEY and SMNVEV (reference sequence). The length of the CDR3 is 15 residues. The CDR3 sequence: CASSLPGRVRGELFF. In DNA, the CDR3 is TGTGCCAGCAGTTTACCCGGCAGGGTCCGCGGGGAGCTGTTTTTT.

The chain recombines TRBV28 with TRBJ2-1; 7 bases are a match to TRBD2. Germline V gives CDR1 MDHEN, CDR2 SYDVKM. The J segment lost 6 bases and the V segment lost 6 bases, leaving 5 bases of the junction unmatched. This CDR3 is 13 amino acids long. The CDR3 sequence: CASSSGTTNEQFF. CDR3 in DNA: TGTGCCAGCAGCTCCGGGACTACCAATGAGCAGTTCTTC. Full variable domain (missing parts from reference TRBV28 and TRBJ2-1): DVKVTQSSRYLVKRTGEKVFLECVQDMDHENMFWYRQDPGLGLRLIYFSYDVKMKEKGDIPEGYSVSREKKERFSLILESASTNQTSMYLCASSSGTTNEQFFGPGTRLTVL.

This clonotype appeared a few times. V gene TRBV7-2 combines with J gene TRBJ1-1; D ambiguous. Germline V gene sequence: CDR1 SGHTA, CDR2 FQGNSA. The CDR3 consists of 15 residues. The germline V and J ends were trimmed by 6 bases and 0 bases, with 14 bases remaining between them. The CDR3 spells CASSPERVMNTEAFF. CDR3 bases: TGTGCCAGCAGTCCGGAAAGAGTGATGAACACTGAAGCTTTCTTT.

This clonotype has just one count. Mismatch with germline at one junction end may stem from a read error. The chain employs TRBV5-5 and TRBJ1-4; D is unresolved. The CDR3 sequence is 14 residues long. The V gene's germline CDR1 is SGHKS and CDR2 YYEKEE (reference sequence). In nucleotides, the CDR3 is TGTGCCGGCAGCTATCGACCGGCGTGGGAAAAACTGTTTTTT. Translation: CAGSYRPAWEKLFF.

This clonotype occurred a few times. The chain carries TRBV5-1 and TRBJ1-2; D ambiguous. CDR3 length equals 14 residues. Germline V gene data show CDR1 as SGHRS and CDR2 as YFSETQ. V lost 3 bases and J lost 7, with 16 bases in between. CDR3 sequence (DNA): TGCGCCAGCAGCTCCGGGTCGACCTGGGGTGGCTACACCTTC. Translated: CASSSGSTWGGYTF. Based on the CDR3 plus reference TRBV5-1 and TRBJ1-2, the full variable domain is KAGVTQTPRYLIKTRGQQVTLSCSPISGHRSVSWYQQTPGQGLQFLFEYFSETQRNKGNFPGRFSGRQFSNSRSEMNVSTLELGDSALYLCASSSGSTWGGYTFGSGTRLTVV.

V gene TRBV13 combines with J gene TRBJ2-1, with no clear D. Germline lookup yields CDR1 PRHDT and CDR2 FYEKMQ (reference sequence). Trimming removed 2 bases at V and 10 bases at J, with 15 bases between. The CDR3 is made up of 14 amino acids. The CDR3 DNA sequence: TGTGCCAGCAGCTTAATTGACCGTCCCCGGGAGCAGTTCTTC. This sequence encodes CASSLIDRPREQFF.

The chain links TRBV28 to TRBJ2-3; 9 positions agree with TRBD2. The V segment lost 5 bases and the J segment 2 bases; nucleotides outside the gene matches: 5. The CDR3 has 15 amino acids. The V gene's germline CDR1 is MDHEN and CDR2 SYDVKM. The CDR3 DNA reads as TGTGCCAGCAGTCTAGCGGGAACTAACACAGATACGCAGTATTTT. It codes for CASSLAGTNTDTQYF.

The chain joins TRBV7-8 to TRBJ2-2; 7 positions agree with TRBD1. Looked up from germline, CDR1 is SGHVS and CDR2 is FQNEAQ. J lost 6 bases, V lost 4 bases, and 8 bases had no gene match. The CDR3 has 15 residues. The CDR3 here is CASSSDRVTPGELFF. The CDR3 DNA reads TGTGCCAGCAGCTCCGACAGGGTCACCCCCGGGGAGCTGTTTTTT.

V and J are TRBV29-1 and TRBJ1-2; tentatively, D is TRBD1 (5 bases). Germline V gives CDR1 SQVTM, CDR2 ANQGSEA. The CDR3 contains 12 residues. Trimming took 3 bases from V and 7 from J, leaving 12 bases between them. CDR3 protein: CSVDFRVVGYTF. The CDR3 DNA follows: TGCAGCGTTGATTTCAGGGTGGTTGGCTACACCTTC.

About this clonotype: A much larger clone differs by one base, so this may be a read error. The CDR3 ends on some other residue instead of the conserved phenylalanine or tryptophan, so this is likely a read error. This chain connects TRBV28 to TRBJ1-4, with a weak D call TRBD1 (5 bases). Trimming pared 6 bases from V and 10 bases from J, leaving 12 bases between. This CDR3 has 12 residues. In germline, CDR1 is MDHEN, CDR2 SYDVKM. Here the CDR3 reads CASRGGRGKLFS. In DNA, the CDR3 is TGTGCCAGCAGGGGGGGTCGGGGAAAACTGTTTTCT.

The sample holds many counts of this clonotype. This chain joins TRBV7-8 and TRBJ2-5; TRBD1 agrees at 8 bases. Per germline, CDR1 SGHVS and CDR2 FQNEAQ. This CDR3 spans 15 amino acids. Germline trimming cut 1 base from V and 2 bases from J; bases unmatched to any gene: 3. Here the CDR3 reads CASSLGTGYQETQYF. CDR3 sequence (DNA): TGTGCCAGCAGCTTAGGGACAGGGTATCAAGAGACCCAGTACTTC.

With regard to this clonotype: A clone one base away is much larger, so this may be a read error. The genes are TRBV2 and TRBJ2-5; perhaps TRBD2 as D (6 bases). The V and J ends lost 8 bases and 9 bases respectively, with 13 bases between them. CDR3 length: 11 amino acids. Per germline, CDR1 SNHLY and CDR2 FYNNEI. Here the CDR3 reads CASGNGEAQYF. The DNA for the CDR3 is TGTGCCAGCGGCAATGGGGAGGCCCAGTACTTC.

The chain recombines TRBV12-3 or TRBV12-4 with TRBJ2-7; TRBD2 is a possible D gene (5 bases). V lost 2 bases and J 6 bases, leaving 11 bases between the germline ends. The CDR3 contains 13 residues. CDR3 sequence: CASSLNGGLEQYF. The CDR3 coding sequence is TGTGCCAGCAGTTTAAACGGCGGGCTCGAGCAGTACTTC.